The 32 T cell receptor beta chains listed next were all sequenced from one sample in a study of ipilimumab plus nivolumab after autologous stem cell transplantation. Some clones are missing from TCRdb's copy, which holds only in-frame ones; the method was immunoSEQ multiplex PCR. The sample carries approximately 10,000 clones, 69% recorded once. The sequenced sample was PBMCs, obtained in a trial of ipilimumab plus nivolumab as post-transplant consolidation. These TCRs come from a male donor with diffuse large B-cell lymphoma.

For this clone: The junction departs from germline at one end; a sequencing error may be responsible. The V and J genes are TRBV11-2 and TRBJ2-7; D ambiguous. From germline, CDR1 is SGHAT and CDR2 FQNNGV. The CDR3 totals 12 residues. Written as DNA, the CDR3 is TGTGCCAGCAGCTTAGATCTCCACGAGCAGCACTTC. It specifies CASSLDLHEQHF.

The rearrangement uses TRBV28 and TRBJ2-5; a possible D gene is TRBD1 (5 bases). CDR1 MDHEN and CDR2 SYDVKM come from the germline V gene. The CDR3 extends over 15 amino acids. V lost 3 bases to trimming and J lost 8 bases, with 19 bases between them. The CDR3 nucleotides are TGTGCCAGCAGTTTCCCTACAGGAATGGTAGAAACCCAGTACTTC. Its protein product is CASSFPTGMVETQYF.

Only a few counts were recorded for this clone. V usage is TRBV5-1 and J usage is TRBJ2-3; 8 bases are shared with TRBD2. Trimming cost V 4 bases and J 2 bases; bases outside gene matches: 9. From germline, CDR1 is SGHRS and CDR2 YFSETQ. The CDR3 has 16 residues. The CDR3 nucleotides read TGCGCCAGCAGCCCCGGGCGGGGGGACATCACAGATACGCAGTATTTT. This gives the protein CASSPGRGDITDTQYF.

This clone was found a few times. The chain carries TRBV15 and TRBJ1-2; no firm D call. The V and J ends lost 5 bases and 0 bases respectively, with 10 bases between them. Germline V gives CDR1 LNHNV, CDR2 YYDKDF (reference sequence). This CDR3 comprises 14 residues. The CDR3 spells CATSSPGANYGYTF. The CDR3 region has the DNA TGTGCCACCAGCTCCCCTGGGGCTAACTATGGCTACACCTTC.

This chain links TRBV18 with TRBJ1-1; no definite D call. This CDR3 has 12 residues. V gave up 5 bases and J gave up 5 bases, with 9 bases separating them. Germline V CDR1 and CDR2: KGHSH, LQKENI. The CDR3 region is CASSDFGTEAFF. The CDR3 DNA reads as TGTGCCAGCTCAGACTTCGGGACTGAAGCTTTCTTT.

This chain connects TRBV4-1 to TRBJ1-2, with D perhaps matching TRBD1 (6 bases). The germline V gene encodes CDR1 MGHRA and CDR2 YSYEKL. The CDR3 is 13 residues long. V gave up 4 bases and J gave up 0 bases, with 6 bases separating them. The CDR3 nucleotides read TGCGCCAGCAGCCGGACAGCTAACTATGGCTACACCTTC. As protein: CASSRTANYGYTF.

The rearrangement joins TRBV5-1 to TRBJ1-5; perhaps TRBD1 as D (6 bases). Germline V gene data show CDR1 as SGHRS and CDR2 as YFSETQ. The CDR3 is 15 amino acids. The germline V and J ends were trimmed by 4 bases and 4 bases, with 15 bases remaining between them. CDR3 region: CASSPGHGENQPQHF. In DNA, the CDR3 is TGCGCCAGCAGCCCGGGACATGGCGAGAATCAGCCCCAGCATTTT. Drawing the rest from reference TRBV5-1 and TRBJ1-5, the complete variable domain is KAGVTQTPRYLIKTRGQQVTLSCSPISGHRSVSWYQQTPGQGLQFLFEYFSETQRNKGNFPGRFSGRQFSNSRSEMNVSTLELGDSALYLCASSPGHGENQPQHFGDGTRLSIL.

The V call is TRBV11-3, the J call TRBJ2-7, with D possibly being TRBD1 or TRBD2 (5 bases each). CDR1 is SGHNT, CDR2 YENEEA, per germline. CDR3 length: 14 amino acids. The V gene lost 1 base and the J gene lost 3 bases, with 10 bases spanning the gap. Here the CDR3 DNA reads TGTGCCAGCAGCTTAGTGCCAGGGAGCTACGAGCAGTACTTC. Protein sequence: CASSLVPGSYEQYF.

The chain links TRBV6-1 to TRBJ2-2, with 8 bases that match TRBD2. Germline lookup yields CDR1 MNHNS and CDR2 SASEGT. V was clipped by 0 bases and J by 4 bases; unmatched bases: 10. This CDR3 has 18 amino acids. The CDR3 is CASSEASQRETSTGELFF. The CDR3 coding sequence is TGTGCCAGCAGTGAAGCAAGTCAGCGGGAGACTAGCACCGGGGAGCTGTTTTTT.

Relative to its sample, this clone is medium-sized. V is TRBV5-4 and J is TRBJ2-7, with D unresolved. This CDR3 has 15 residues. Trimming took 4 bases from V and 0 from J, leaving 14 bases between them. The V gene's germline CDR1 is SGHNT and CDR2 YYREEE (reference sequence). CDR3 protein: CASSPQPGSSYEQYF. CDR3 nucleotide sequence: TGTGCCAGCAGCCCCCAACCGGGTTCCTCCTACGAGCAGTACTTC.

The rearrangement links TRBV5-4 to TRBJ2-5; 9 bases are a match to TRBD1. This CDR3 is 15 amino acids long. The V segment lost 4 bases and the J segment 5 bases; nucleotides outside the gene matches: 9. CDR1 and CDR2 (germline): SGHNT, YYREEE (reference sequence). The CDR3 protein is CASSPRQGEGETQYF. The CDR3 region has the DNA TGTGCCAGCAGCCCCAGACAGGGGGAGGGGGAGACCCAGTACTTC.

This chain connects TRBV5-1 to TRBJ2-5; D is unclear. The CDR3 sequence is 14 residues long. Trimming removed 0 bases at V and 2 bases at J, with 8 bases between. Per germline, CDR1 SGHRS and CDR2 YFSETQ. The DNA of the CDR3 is TGCGCCAGCAGCTTGGCCGTCAGGCAAGAGACCCAGTACTTC. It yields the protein CASSLAVRQETQYF.

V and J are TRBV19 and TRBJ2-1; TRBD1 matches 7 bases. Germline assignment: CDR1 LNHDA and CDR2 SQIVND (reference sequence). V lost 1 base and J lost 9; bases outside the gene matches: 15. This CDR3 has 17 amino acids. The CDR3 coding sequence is TGTGCCAGTAGTATAGTATTTCGGCGGACAGGTAATGGTGAGCAGTTCTTC. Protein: CASSIVFRRTGNGEQFF. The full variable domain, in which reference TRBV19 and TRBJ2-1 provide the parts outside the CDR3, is DGGITQSPKYLFRKEGQNVTLSCEQNLNHDAMYWYRQDPGQGLRLIYYSQIVNDFQKGDIAEGYSVSREKKESFPLTVTSAQKNPTAFYLCASSIVFRRTGNGEQFFGPGTRLTVL.

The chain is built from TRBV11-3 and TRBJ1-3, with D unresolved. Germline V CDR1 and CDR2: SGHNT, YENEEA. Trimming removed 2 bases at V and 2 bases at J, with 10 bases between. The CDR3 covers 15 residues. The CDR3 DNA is TGTGCCAGCAGCTTAACCCCTGCCCCTGGAAACACCATATATTTT. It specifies CASSLTPAPGNTIYF.

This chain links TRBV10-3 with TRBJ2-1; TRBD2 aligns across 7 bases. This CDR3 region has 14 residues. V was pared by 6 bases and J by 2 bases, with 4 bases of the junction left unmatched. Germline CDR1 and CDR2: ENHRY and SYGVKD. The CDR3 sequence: CAIRRLAAYNEQFF. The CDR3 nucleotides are TGTGCCATCAGACGTCTAGCGGCCTACAATGAGCAGTTCTTC.

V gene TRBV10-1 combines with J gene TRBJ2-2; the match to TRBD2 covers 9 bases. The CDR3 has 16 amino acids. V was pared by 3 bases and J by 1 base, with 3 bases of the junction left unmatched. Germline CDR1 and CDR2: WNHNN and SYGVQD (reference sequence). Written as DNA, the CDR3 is TGCGCCAGCAGTGAAGGCGGGAGGGGGAACACCGGGGAGCTGTTTTTT. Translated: CASSEGGRGNTGELFF.

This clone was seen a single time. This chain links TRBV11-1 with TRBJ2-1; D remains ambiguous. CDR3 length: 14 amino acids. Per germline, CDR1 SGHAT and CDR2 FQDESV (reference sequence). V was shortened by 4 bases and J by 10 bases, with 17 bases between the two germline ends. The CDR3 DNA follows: TGTGCCAGCAGCTACGTGTTCGACCTGAAGGAGCAGTTCTTC. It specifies CASSYVFDLKEQFF.

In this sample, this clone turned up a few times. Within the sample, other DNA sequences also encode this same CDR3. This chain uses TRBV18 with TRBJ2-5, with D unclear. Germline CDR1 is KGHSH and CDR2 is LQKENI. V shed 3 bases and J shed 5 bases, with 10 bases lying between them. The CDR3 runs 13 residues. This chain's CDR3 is CASSPPGRETQYF. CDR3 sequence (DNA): TGTGCCAGCTCACCCCCGGGCCGGGAGACCCAGTACTTC.

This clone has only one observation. CDR3 in DNA: TGCGCCAGCAGCTTCGGGGCAGGGAGCTCCTACGAGCAGTACTTC. It codes for CASSFGAGSSYEQYF. The chain recombines TRBV5-1 with TRBJ2-7; either TRBD1 or TRBD2 may supply D (5 bases each). Between the trimmed V and J ends, which lost 2 bases and 0 bases, there was a span of 12 bases. CDR1 is SGHRS, CDR2 YFSETQ, per germline. The CDR3 sequence is 15 residues long.

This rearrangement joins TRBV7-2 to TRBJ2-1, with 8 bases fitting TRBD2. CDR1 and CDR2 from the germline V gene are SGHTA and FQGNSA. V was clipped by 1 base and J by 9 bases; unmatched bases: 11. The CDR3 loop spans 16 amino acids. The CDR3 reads CASSLGGGSLSGEQFF. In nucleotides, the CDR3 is TGTGCCAGCAGCTTAGGCGGGGGGAGTCTAAGCGGTGAGCAGTTCTTC.

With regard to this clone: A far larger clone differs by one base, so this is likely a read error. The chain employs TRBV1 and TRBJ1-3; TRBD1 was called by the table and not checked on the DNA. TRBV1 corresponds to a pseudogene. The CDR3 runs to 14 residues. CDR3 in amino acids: CTSSPEQGVNTIHF. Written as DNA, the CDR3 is TGCACCAGCAGCCCCGAACAGGGGGTGAACACCATACATTTT.

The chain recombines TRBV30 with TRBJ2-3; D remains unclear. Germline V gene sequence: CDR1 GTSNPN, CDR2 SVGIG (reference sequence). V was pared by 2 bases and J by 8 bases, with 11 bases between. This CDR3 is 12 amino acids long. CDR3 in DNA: TGTGCCTGGAGTCCAGACGGAGTTACGCAGTATTTT. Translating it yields CAWSPDGVTQYF.

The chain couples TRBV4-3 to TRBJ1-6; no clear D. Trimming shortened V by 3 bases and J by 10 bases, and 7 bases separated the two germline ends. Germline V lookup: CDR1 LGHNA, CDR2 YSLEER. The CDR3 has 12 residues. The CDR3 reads CASSHLGSPLHF. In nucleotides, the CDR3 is TGCGCCAGCAGCCATCTTGGGTCACCCCTCCACTTT.

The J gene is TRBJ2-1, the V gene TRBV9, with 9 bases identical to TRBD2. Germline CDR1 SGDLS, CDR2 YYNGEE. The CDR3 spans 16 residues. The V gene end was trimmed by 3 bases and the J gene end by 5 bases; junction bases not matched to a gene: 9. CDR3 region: CASSDERASGNNEQFF. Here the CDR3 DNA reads TGTGCCAGCAGCGATGAGAGGGCTAGCGGGAACAATGAGCAGTTCTTC.

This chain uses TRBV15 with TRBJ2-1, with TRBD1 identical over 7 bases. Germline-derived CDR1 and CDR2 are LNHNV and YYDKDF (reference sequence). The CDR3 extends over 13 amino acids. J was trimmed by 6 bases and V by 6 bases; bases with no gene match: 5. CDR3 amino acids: CATRRDSLNEQFF. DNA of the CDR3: TGTGCCACCAGAAGGGACAGCCTCAATGAGCAGTTCTTC. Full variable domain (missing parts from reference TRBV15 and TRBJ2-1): DAMVIQNPRYQVTQFGKPVTLSCSQTLNHNVMYWYQQKSSQAPKLLFHYYDKDFNNEADTPDNFQSRRPNTSFCFLDIRSPGLGDTAMYLCATRRDSLNEQFFGPGTRLTVL.

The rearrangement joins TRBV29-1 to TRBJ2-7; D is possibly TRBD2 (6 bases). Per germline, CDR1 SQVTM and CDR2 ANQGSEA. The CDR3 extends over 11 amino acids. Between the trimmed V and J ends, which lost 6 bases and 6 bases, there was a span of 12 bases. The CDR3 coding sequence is TGCAGCGTGGGGGGATTCCTCGAGCAGTACTTC. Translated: CSVGGFLEQYF.

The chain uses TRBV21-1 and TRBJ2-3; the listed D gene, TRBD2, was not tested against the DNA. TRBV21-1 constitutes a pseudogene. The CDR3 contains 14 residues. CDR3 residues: CADQLAGYTDTQYF. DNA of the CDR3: TGTGCCGACCAACTAGCGGGTTACACAGATACGCAGTATTTT.

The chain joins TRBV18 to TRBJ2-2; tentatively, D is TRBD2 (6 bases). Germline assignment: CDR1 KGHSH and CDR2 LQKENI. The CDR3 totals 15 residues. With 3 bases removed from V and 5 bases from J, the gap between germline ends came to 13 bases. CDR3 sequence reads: CASSPRQSGTGELFF. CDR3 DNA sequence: TGTGCCAGCTCACCGAGACAGAGCGGGACCGGGGAGCTGTTTTTT.

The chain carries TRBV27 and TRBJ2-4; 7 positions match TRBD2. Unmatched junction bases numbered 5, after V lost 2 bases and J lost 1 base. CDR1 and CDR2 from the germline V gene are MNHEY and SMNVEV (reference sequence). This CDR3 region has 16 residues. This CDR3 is CASSLSGASAKNIQYF. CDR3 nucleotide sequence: TGTGCCAGCAGTTTAAGCGGGGCTTCGGCCAAAAACATTCAGTACTTC.

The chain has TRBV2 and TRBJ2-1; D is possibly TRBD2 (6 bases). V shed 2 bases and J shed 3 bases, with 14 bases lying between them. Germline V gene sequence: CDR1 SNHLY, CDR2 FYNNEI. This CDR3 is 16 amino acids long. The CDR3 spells CASSESGLLLYNEQFF. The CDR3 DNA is TGTGCCAGCAGTGAATCCGGACTACTACTCTACAATGAGCAGTTCTTC.

CDR3 amino acids: CASSPLTGRTGELFF. CDR3 coding DNA: TGTGCCAGCTCCCCTTTGACAGGGCGGACCGGGGAGCTGTTTTTT. This chain connects TRBV18 to TRBJ2-2; 7 bases are shared with TRBD1. The CDR3 has 15 amino acids. The germline V gene encodes CDR1 KGHSH and CDR2 LQKENI. V lost 6 bases to trimming and J lost 5 bases; unmatched junction nucleotides: 9. The variable domain in full, completed from reference TRBV18 and TRBJ2-2, reads NAGVMQNPRHLVRRRGQEARLRCSPMKGHSHVYWYRQLPEEGLKFMVYLQKENIIDESGMPKERFSAEFPKEGPSILRIQQVVRGDSAAYFCASSPLTGRTGELFFGEGSRLTVL.

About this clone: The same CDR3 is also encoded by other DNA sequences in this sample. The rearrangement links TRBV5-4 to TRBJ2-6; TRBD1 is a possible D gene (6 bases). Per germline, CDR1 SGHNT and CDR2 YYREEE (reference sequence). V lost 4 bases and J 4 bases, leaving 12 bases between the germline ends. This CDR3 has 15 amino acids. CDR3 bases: TGTGCCAGCAGCATGGACAGCTCCGGGGCCAACGTCCTGACTTTC. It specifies CASSMDSSGANVLTF.